These T cell receptor beta chains were read from a single sample in a study of shared T cell receptors in the human thymus. Assay: immunoSEQ multiplex PCR; the TCRdb copy retains only in-frame clones and omits some. The sample lists roughly 560,000 clones; 75% to 80% were seen once. These data were also reused for a study on human thymus T cells.

The source material was thymocytes. The receptors derive from a boy under two years old with a congenital heart defect. The CDR3 runs from the conserved cysteine through the conserved F or W. D genes are given only for firm matches. The size of a clone is reported for some rows only, either as once, few or many, or as a class for expanded clones.

D	size	J	V	DNA	CDR3
TRBD2	NA	TRBJ2-1	TRBV6-1	TGTGCCAGCAGCCTCAGCGGGAGGATAAATGAGCAGTTCTTC	CASSLSGRINEQFF
TRBD1	NA	TRBJ2-7	TRBV27	TGTGCCAGCAGCCCAGAGGGGGCCATCTACGAGCAGTACTTC	CASSPEGAIYEQYF
TRBD1	NA	TRBJ1-1	TRBV7-9	TGTGCCAGCAGCTTAGTCGGGACAGGGGAGAACACTGAAGCTTTCTTT	CASSLVGTGENTEAFF
TRBD1	NA	TRBJ1-5	TRBV7-2	TGTGCCAGCAGCTTACAGGGGGCCGGCAATCAGCCCCAGCATTTT	CASSLQGAGNQPQHF
TRBD2	NA	TRBJ2-1	TRBV5-4	TGTGCCAGCAGCTTGCCCCTACTAGCGGGAGGCTTGGTTCGCAATGAGCAGTTCTTC	CASSLPLLAGGLVRNEQFF
NA	NA	TRBJ2-1	TRBV18	TGTGCCAGCTCACCACCGAGTCCGCTAAGAGTGGTCAATGAGCAGTTCTTC	CASSPPSPLRVVNEQFF
TRBD1	few	TRBJ1-5	TRBV28	TGTGCCAGCGCAAATCCCGGGACAGGACATCAGCCCCAGCATTTT	CASANPGTGHQPQHF
NA	once	TRBJ1-1	TRBV19	TGTGCCAGTAAACACGAGAACACTGAAGCTTTCTTT	CASKHENTEAFF
TRBD2	few	TRBJ2-7	TRBV7-2	TGTGCCAGCAGCTTAGTACTAGCGGGAGTTGAGCAGTACTTC	CASSLVLAGVEQYF
NA	NA	TRBJ2-4	TRBV5-1	TGCGCCAGCAGCTTCGAGGCGGGGCCTTCGGCCAAAAACATTCAGTACTTC	CASSFEAGPSAKNIQYF
TRBD1	once	TRBJ2-1	TRBV27	TGTGCCAGCCGCCCTTCGACAGGGAACTACAATGAGCAGTTCTTC	CASRPSTGNYNEQFF
TRBD2	NA	TRBJ2-7	TRBV27	TGTGCCAGCACCGCGCGGGGGGGGCTCCCCGGCTACGAGCAGTACTTC	CASTARGGLPGYEQYF
TRBD1	NA	TRBJ1-1	TRBV9	TGTGCCAGCAGCGCAGGACAGGGGGCAAGCACTGAAGCTTTCTTT	CASSAGQGASTEAFF
NA	NA	TRBJ2-4	TRBV29-1	TGCAGCGTGTCATCGGAGGGGGCCAAAAACATTCAGTACTTC	CSVSSEGAKNIQYF
TRBD2	NA	TRBJ2-1	TRBV15	TGTGCCACCAGCAGAGTAGGGCGGAGGACTAGCGGTTACAATGAGCAGTTCTTC	CATSRVGRRTSGYNEQFF
TRBD2	NA	TRBJ2-2	TRBV6-5	TGTGCCAGCAGTTACTCCGGGGAGGGAACCGGGGAGCTGTTTTTT	CASSYSGEGTGELFF
NA	NA	TRBJ2-3	TRBV27	TGTGCCAGCAGTGGGGGCCAGGGGAATACGCAGTATTTT	CASSGGQGNTQYF
NA	NA	TRBJ2-5	TRBV15	TGTGCCACCCAAAGACTCTACAGGGTTCAAGAGACCCAGTACTTC	CATQRLYRVQETQYF
NA	once	TRBJ2-7	TRBV5-6	TGTGCCAGCAGCTGCCGGGGGGCTTACGAGCAGTACTTC	CASSCRGAYEQYF
NA	once	TRBJ2-2	TRBV15	TGTGCCACCAGCCGGTGGGACTTTAACACCGGGGAGCTGTTTTTT	CATSRWDFNTGELFF
NA	NA	TRBJ2-4	TRBV5-1	TGCGCCAGCAGCCTCCCCTGGACAGGAGGGTTAGTCAAAAACATTCAGTACTTC	CASSLPWTGGLVKNIQYF
TRBD2	NA	TRBJ2-5	TRBV28	TGTGCCAGCAGTTCTACCCCCGGACTAGCGGGAGACCCCTCCCACCAAGAGACCCAGTACTTC	CASSSTPGLAGDPSHQETQYF
NA	NA	TRBJ2-1	TRBV5-4	TGTGCCAGCACCCGACCTGGCTACGGGTGGAATGAGCAGTTCTTC	CASTRPGYGWNEQFF
NA	NA	TRBJ2-7	TRBV5-1	TGCGCCAGCGGTTCCTACACAGGGACCTACGAGCAGTACTTC	CASGSYTGTYEQYF
TRBD1	NA	TRBJ2-5	TRBV5-8	TGTGCCAGCATTCACAGCAGGGGGCGGAGGGAGACCCAGTACTTC	CASIHSRGRRETQYF
TRBD2	NA	TRBJ2-7	TRBV4-1	TGCGCCAGCAGCCAAGAGATCTGCGGGAGCTACGAGCAGTACTTC	CASSQEICGSYEQYF
TRBD1	NA	TRBJ1-2	TRBV4-3	TGCGCCAGCAGCCGGACAGGACAGGGGGAAGGCTACACCTTC	CASSRTGQGEGYTF
TRBD2	NA	TRBJ2-3	TRBV29-1	TGCAGCGCCTTACGCGGGACTAGCGGGCACTGCACAGATACGCAGTATTTT	CSALRGTSGHCTDTQYF
NA	NA	TRBJ2-7	TRBV11-3	TGTGCCAGCAGCTTACAGGGTTACGAGCAGTACTTC	CASSLQGYEQYF
NA	NA	TRBJ2-7	TRBV19	TGTGCCAGTAGTATAAAGTTATCCTACGAGCAGTACTTC	CASSIKLSYEQYF
TRBD1	NA	TRBJ1-4	TRBV6-1	TGTGCCAGCAGTAGGACAGGGGGGTATTATGAAAAACTGTTTTTT	CASSRTGGYYEKLFF
NA	NA	TRBJ2-4	TRBV7-2	TGTGCCAGCAGCTCTGGAGATCTCGACATTCAGTACTTC	CASSSGDLDIQYF
TRBD1	NA	TRBJ1-4	TRBV5-4	TGTGCCAGCAGCGAATATGCAGGGGGCGAAGAAAAACTGTTTTTT	CASSEYAGGEEKLFF
NA	few	TRBJ1-1	TRBV11-2	TGTGCCAGCAGCTTAGATCTGGGCAGGGAGGACACTGAAGCTTTCTTT	CASSLDLGREDTEAFF
TRBD1	once	TRBJ2-7	TRBV14	TGTGCCAGCAGCCCCCAGGCAGGGGGAGAGTTCTACGAGCAGTACTTC	CASSPQAGGEFYEQYF
TRBD2	NA	TRBJ2-5	TRBV27	TGTGCCAGCAGTAAGGGACTAGCGGGAGAGACCCAGTACTTC	CASSKGLAGETQYF
NA	once	TRBJ2-3	TRBV11-2	TGTGCCAGCAGCTTACCCATAGCGCCTAGCACAGATACGCAGTATTTT	CASSLPIAPSTDTQYF
TRBD2	NA	TRBJ2-5	TRBV10-1	TGCGCCAGCAGTGAGACCGGGACTAGCGGGTACCAAGAGACCCAGTACTTC	CASSETGTSGYQETQYF
NA	once	TRBJ2-7	TRBV15	TGTGCCACCGGGGGCAGGGTCGCCTACGAGCAGTACTTC	CATGGRVAYEQYF
NA	NA	TRBJ2-7	TRBV4-3	TGCGCCAGCAGCCAGGAGGGAGTTGGTGACTACGAGCAGTACTTC	CASSQEGVGDYEQYF
NA	NA	TRBJ2-5	TRBV14	TGTGCCAGCAGCCAAAAGGTGGCTCAGGGTGGAGCAGAGACCCAGTACTTC	CASSQKVAQGGAETQYF
NA	once	TRBJ1-4	TRBV9	TGTGCCAGCAGCTCCCGGGGTGTGGGGACTAATGAAAAACTGTTTTTT	CASSSRGVGTNEKLFF
TRBD2	few	TRBJ2-1	TRBV29-1	TGCAGCGTTGAAGCGCCGATTACCCAGACTAGCGGGAGGTCTTATGAGCAGTTCTTC	CSVEAPITQTSGRSYEQFF
TRBD1	NA	TRBJ1-5	TRBV28	TGTGCCAGCAGTCCTCCCGGGACAGGGCTCAATCAGCCCCAGCATTTT	CASSPPGTGLNQPQHF
NA	NA	TRBJ2-4	TRBV6-4	TGTGCCAGCAGTGACTCGGTCGGGGAAGTAGCCAAAAACATTCAGTACTTC	CASSDSVGEVAKNIQYF
NA	NA	TRBJ2-3	TRBV14	TGTGCCAGTAATAGACCTGGGAGCCATACGCAGTATTTT	CASNRPGSHTQYF
TRBD1	NA	TRBJ2-5	TRBV5-6	TGTGCCAGCAGCTTGCGCCCCGGGACAGGGTCATCCCAGTACTTC	CASSLRPGTGSSQYF
NA	NA	TRBJ2-7	TRBV28	TGTGCCAGCAGTCCCCCCCGAGGGCGCTACGAGCAGTACTTC	CASSPPRGRYEQYF
NA	NA	TRBJ2-1	TRBV14	TGTGCCAGCAGCCAAGATCTATACAATGAGCAGTTCTTC	CASSQDLYNEQFF